The 27 T cell receptor beta chains below come from one sample, sequenced in a study of cytomegalovirus exposure and HLA in healthy donors. The PCR made use of 60 Vbeta and 13 Jbeta primers. Clones were read by immunoSEQ multiplex PCR, and TCRdb kept only the in-frame ones, dropping some. This sample's clone table lists around 150,000 clones. The sample consisted of PBMCs. These receptors were collected from a middle-aged man in good health and CMV-seronegative.

The V and J genes are TRBV7-6 and TRBJ2-7; 11 positions agree with TRBD2. This CDR3 is built from 15 residues. Germline V gene lookup returns CDR1 SGHVS and CDR2 FNYEAQ. Trimming cost V 4 bases and J 3 bases; bases outside gene matches: 5. The CDR3 here is CASSSVAGGVYEQYF. CDR3 in DNA: TGTGCCAGCAGCTCAGTAGCGGGGGGGGTCTACGAGCAGTACTTC.

This chain connects TRBV18 to TRBJ1-3; TRBD1 agrees at 9 bases. The CDR3 has 16 residues. J gave up 0 bases and V 6 bases, and 6 bases lay outside the gene matches. The germline V gene encodes CDR1 KGHSH and CDR2 LQKENI. CDR3 nucleotides: TGTGCCAGCTCGCAGACAGGGGGTGACTCTGGAAACACCATATATTTT. This codes for CASSQTGGDSGNTIYF. Full variable domain (remainder filled in from reference TRBV18 and TRBJ1-3): NAGVMQNPRHLVRRRGQEARLRCSPMKGHSHVYWYRQLPEEGLKFMVYLQKENIIDESGMPKERFSAEFPKEGPSILRIQQVVRGDSAAYFCASSQTGGDSGNTIYFGEGSWLTVV.

V gene TRBV7-2 combines with J gene TRBJ1-6, with D tentatively TRBD1 (5 bases). The CDR3 is 15 amino acids. V lost 4 bases to trimming and J lost 4 bases, with 11 bases between them. The germline V gene has CDR1 SGHTA and CDR2 FQGNSA. DNA for the CDR3: TGTGCCAGCAGCTCCGGACGGGGGTATAATTCACCCCTCCACTTT. It yields the protein CASSSGRGYNSPLHF.

The genes are TRBV11-2 and TRBJ2-3; 9 bases line up with TRBD2. CDR1 is SGHAT, CDR2 FQNNGV, per germline. The CDR3 is 19 residues long. V dropped 3 bases and J dropped 0; count of bases not matched to a gene: 13. The CDR3 spells CASSLGRILAGVSTDTQYF. In DNA, the CDR3 is TGTGCCAGCAGCTTGGGGAGGATATTAGCGGGGGTAAGCACAGATACGCAGTATTTT.

This chain connects TRBV9 to TRBJ1-3; TRBD1 might be the D (5 bases). Germline V lookup: CDR1 SGDLS, CDR2 YYNGEE. The CDR3 is 16 amino acids. V shed 0 bases and J shed 8 bases, with 18 bases lying between them. CDR3 nucleotide sequence: TGTGCCAGCAGCGTAGGGGGTGGAGGGACGAAAGACACCATATATTTT. It is translated as CASSVGGGGTKDTIYF.

About this clone itself: Other DNA sequences within the sample encode an identical CDR3. This chain connects TRBV6-4 to TRBJ1-2; D gene unclear. The V gene lost 4 bases and the J gene lost 1 base, with 7 bases spanning the gap. Germline CDR1 and CDR2: MRHNA and SNTAGT. The CDR3 consists of 13 residues. The CDR3 bases are TGTGCCAGCAGTGGAGGGCTTAACTATGGCTACACCTTC. Translating it yields CASSGGLNYGYTF.

The chain combines TRBV11-2 with TRBJ2-2; D gene ambiguous. Trimming cost V 5 bases and J 8 bases, with 9 bases left between them. Per the germline V gene, CDR1 is SGHAT and CDR2 is FQNNGV. The CDR3 totals 12 residues. This CDR3 reads CASSLEIGELFF. The DNA for the CDR3 is TGTGCCAGCAGCCTCGAGATAGGGGAGCTGTTTTTT.

The CDR3 loop reads CASSSQGRGYEKLFF. The CDR3 DNA reads TGTGCCAGCAGCTCTCAGGGGCGAGGATATGAAAAACTGTTTTTT. V usage is TRBV5-5 and J usage is TRBJ1-4, with D maybe TRBD1 (6 bases). Germline-derived CDR1 and CDR2 are SGHKS and YYEKEE (reference sequence). The CDR3 loop spans 15 amino acids. V was cut by 3 bases and J by 6 bases, with 15 bases left in between.

The V gene is TRBV11-1, the J gene TRBJ2-5, with no clear D. This CDR3 has 14 residues. V was trimmed by 1 base and J by 2 bases, leaving 8 bases between them. Germline CDR1 is SGHAT and CDR2 is FQDESV (reference sequence). The CDR3 DNA sequence: TGTGCCAGCAGCTTAGGGAGCCTGCAAGAGACCCAGTACTTC. It encodes CASSLGSLQETQYF. Combining the CDR3 with reference TRBV11-1 and TRBJ2-5 gives the whole variable domain EAEVAQSPRYKITEKSQAVAFWCDPISGHATLYWYRQILGQGPELLVQFQDESVVDDSQLPKDRFSAERLKGVDSTLKIQPAELGDSAMYLCASSLGSLQETQYFGPGTRLLVL.

Of note for this clone: This specimen includes other DNA sequences encoding the same CDR3. This chain joins TRBV6-5 and TRBJ1-2, with D maybe TRBD1 (6 bases). CDR1 is MNHEY, CDR2 SVGAGI, per germline. The CDR3 has 11 residues. V lost 6 bases and J lost 8, with 10 bases in between. The CDR3 DNA sequence: TGTGCCAGCAGCCCAGGGGCCGGCTACACCTTC. Its translation: CASSPGAGYTF.

The chain is built from TRBV6-5 and TRBJ1-2, with no clear D. The CDR3 consists of 14 residues. CDR1 and CDR2 (germline): MNHEY, SVGAGI. Deletions cut 0 bases from V and 7 bases from J, with 12 bases between. CDR3 loop: CASSYSFKDSGYTF. DNA for the CDR3: TGTGCCAGCAGTTACTCATTCAAAGATAGTGGCTACACCTTC.

The gene calls are TRBV5-1 and TRBJ2-2; unclear D gene. The CDR3 has 14 amino acids. Germline assignment: CDR1 SGHRS and CDR2 YFSETQ. Trimming shortened V by 0 bases and J by 3 bases, and 6 bases separated the two germline ends. The CDR3 loop reads CASSLAPDTGELFF. CDR3 nucleotide sequence: TGCGCCAGCAGCTTGGCCCCAGACACCGGGGAGCTGTTTTTT.

The chain recombines TRBV4-3 with TRBJ2-7; TRBD2 agrees at 7 bases. V gave up 0 bases and J gave up 5 bases; unmatched junction bases: 7. Germline V gives CDR1 LGHNA, CDR2 YSLEER. This CDR3 spans 15 amino acids. The CDR3 bases are TGCGCCAGCAGCCAAGATAGCGGGCCCCCCAACGAGCAGTACTTC. Translated, it gives CASSQDSGPPNEQYF.

In regard to this clone: Distinct nucleotide sequences in the sample also encode this CDR3. The rearrangement links TRBV10-3 to TRBJ2-5; TRBD1 matches 8 bases. The CDR3 loop spans 15 amino acids. J was trimmed by 2 bases and V by 0 bases; bases with no gene match: 2. CDR1 is ENHRY and CDR2 is SYGVKD in the germline V gene. CDR3 sequence reads: CAISESTGGQETQYF. DNA for the CDR3: TGTGCCATCAGTGAGTCAACAGGGGGGCAAGAGACCCAGTACTTC.

The rearrangement links TRBV5-6 to TRBJ1-5, with 8 positions matching TRBD1. The V gene's germline CDR1 is SGHDT and CDR2 YYEEEE. This CDR3 has 18 amino acids. Trimming took 0 bases from V and 4 from J; bases not matched to a gene: 12. This chain's CDR3 is CASSLGTGKGGGNQPQHF. CDR3 coding DNA: TGTGCCAGCAGCTTGGGGACAGGGAAGGGGGGTGGGAATCAGCCCCAGCATTTT.

The V gene is TRBV18, the J gene TRBJ2-3; TRBD2 might be the D (5 bases). The V end lost 4 bases, the J end lost 5 bases, and 10 bases lay between the germline ends. Germline assignment: CDR1 KGHSH and CDR2 LQKENI. The CDR3 is 13 amino acids. The CDR3 DNA reads as TGTGCCAGCTCACTGGGAAGCGGAGATACGCAGTATTTT. It is translated as CASSLGSGDTQYF.

The chain is built from TRBV19 and TRBJ1-1, with TRBD1 matching 9 bases. The CDR3 totals 15 residues. CDR1 and CDR2 (germline): LNHDA, SQIVND (reference sequence). V was clipped by 5 bases and J by 4 bases; unmatched bases: 8. CDR3 DNA: TGTGCCAGTAGTCTCCGGGACAGGGAGGGCACTGAAGCTTTCTTT. It specifies CASSLRDREGTEAFF.

The chain recombines TRBV4-2 with TRBJ1-3, with D uncertain. With 4 bases removed from V and 0 bases from J, the gap between germline ends came to 7 bases. This CDR3 has 14 amino acids. Germline CDR1 reads LGHNA; CDR2 reads YNFKEQ. The CDR3 protein is CASSPQNSGNTIYF. The CDR3 nucleotides are TGTGCCAGCAGCCCACAAAACTCTGGAAACACCATATATTTT.

The chain recombines TRBV29-1 with TRBJ2-1; weak D call: TRBD1 (6 bases). The V and J ends lost 8 bases and 2 bases respectively, with 13 bases between them. In germline, CDR1 is SQVTM, CDR2 ANQGSEA. The CDR3 has 13 amino acids. The CDR3 here is CSTHREPYNEQFF. As DNA, the CDR3 is TGCAGCACCCACAGGGAACCCTACAATGAGCAGTTCTTC.

The V and J genes are TRBV5-1 and TRBJ1-2; weak D call: TRBD1 (5 bases). Deletions cut 1 base from V and 4 bases from J, with 11 bases between. There are 14 residues in the CDR3. Germline-derived CDR1 and CDR2 are SGHRS and YFSETQ. CDR3: CASSLYEQVYGYTF. The CDR3 coding sequence is TGCGCCAGCAGCTTGTACGAACAGGTCTATGGCTACACCTTC.

The rearrangement links TRBV19 to TRBJ2-6, with D perhaps TRBD2 (5 bases). V was cut by 5 bases and J by 2 bases, with 10 bases left in between. CDR3 length: 15 amino acids. From germline, CDR1 is LNHDA and CDR2 SQIVND (reference sequence). CDR3 nucleotides: TGTGCCAGTAGTCCGCGGGCCCCTGGGGCCAACGTCCTGACTTTC. It codes for CASSPRAPGANVLTF.

The rearrangement joins TRBV4-3 to TRBJ2-1; D is uncertain. Germline V gene lookup returns CDR1 LGHNA and CDR2 YSLEER. Trimming took 1 base from V and 6 from J, leaving 7 bases between them. CDR3 length: 13 residues. CDR3 in DNA: TGCGCCAGCAGCCAAGGGTACTTCAATGAGCAGTTCTTC. Translating it yields CASSQGYFNEQFF.

V usage is TRBV7-3 and J usage is TRBJ1-2; D is possibly TRBD1 (5 bases). Trimming left V 2 bases short and J 8 bases short, with 12 bases between. Germline V gene lookup returns CDR1 SGHTA and CDR2 FQGTGA. This CDR3 spans 13 amino acids. The CDR3: CASSLGASEGYTF. CDR3 DNA sequence: TGTGCCAGCAGCTTAGGGGCATCCGAGGGCTACACCTTC.

This sequence joins TRBV18 and TRBJ2-1; no definite D call. V lost 2 bases and J lost 2, with 7 bases in between. Germline V gives CDR1 KGHSH, CDR2 LQKENI. The CDR3 spans 14 residues. The CDR3 bases are TGTGCCAGCTCACCATCCCACACCTACAATGAGCAGTTCTTC. Its translation: CASSPSHTYNEQFF.

The gene calls are TRBV9 and TRBJ2-2; perhaps TRBD1 as D (7 bases). The CDR3 consists of 16 residues. Germline CDR1 SGDLS, CDR2 YYNGEE. V shed 0 bases and J shed 3 bases, with 12 bases lying between them. CDR3 region: CASSVGTGEDTGELFF. The CDR3 bases are TGTGCCAGCAGCGTAGGAACAGGGGAGGACACCGGGGAGCTGTTTTTT.

Here the CDR3 DNA reads TGTGCCAGCAGCTTTGAGGGTCGGGAGGAGCAGTACTTC. This sequence encodes CASSFEGREEQYF. The chain couples TRBV5-6 to TRBJ2-7; D may be TRBD2 (6 bases). The V gene lost 2 bases and the J gene lost 7 bases, with 13 bases spanning the gap. The CDR3 covers 13 residues. Germline lookup yields CDR1 SGHDT and CDR2 YYEEEE. The whole variable domain, remainder taken from reference TRBV5-6 and TRBJ2-7, is DAGVTQSPTHLIKTRGQQVTLRCSPKSGHDTVSWYQQALGQGPQFIFQYYEEEERQRGNFPDRFSGHQFPNYSSELNVNALLLGDSALYLCASSFEGREEQYFGPGTRLTVT.

The chain carries TRBV7-9 and TRBJ2-7; 7 bases map to TRBD1. CDR3 length equals 16 residues. The junction had 8 bases not matched to a gene; V was cut back by 1 base and J by 2 bases. Looked up from germline, CDR1 is SEHNR and CDR2 is FQNEAQ (reference sequence). The DNA of the CDR3 is TGTGCCAGCAGCTTAGTTTTTCGGCAGGGGGCCTACGAGCAGTACTTC. Translating it yields CASSLVFRQGAYEQYF.